A selection of T cell receptor beta chains follows, all from one sample in a study of T cell responses to AZD1222 COVID-19 vaccine. Using immunoSEQ multiplex PCR, the repertoire was profiled, and TCRdb retains in-frame clones only, with some absent. The repertoire consists of 50,000 or so clones, with roughly 90% occurring once and the leading ten covering about 5.4%. The specimen comprised peripheral blood, sampled 28 days after the second AZD1222 dose. The receptors were sampled from an adult who received the AZD1222 COVID-19 vaccine. Each CDR3 is given with its conserved first and last residue. Each record gives: clone size, D gene, J gene, V gene, CDR3 DNA, CDR3 protein. A D gene is named only where the DNA matches it firmly. Clone size is given for some rows only: seen once, a few or many times, or a class if the clone is expanded.

abundance: few; d_gene: .; j_gene: TRBJ2-7; v_gene: TRBV19; CDR3nt: TGTGCCAGTAGTAGTCGCGGCAATTACTACGAGCAGTACTTC; CDR3aa: CASSSRGNYYEQYF
abundance: .; d_gene: .; j_gene: TRBJ2-7; v_gene: TRBV7-2; CDR3nt: TGTGCCAGCAGCTTAGTTACGGGAATTTCTTACGAGCAGTACTTC; CDR3aa: CASSLVTGISYEQYF
abundance: .; d_gene: TRBD1; j_gene: TRBJ1-2; v_gene: TRBV19; CDR3nt: TGTGCCAGTCAGGGGGCGGACTATGGCTACACCTTC; CDR3aa: CASQGADYGYTF
abundance: .; d_gene: TRBD2; j_gene: TRBJ2-2; v_gene: TRBV6-5; CDR3nt: TGTGCCAGCAGGGGAGGGTTCACCGGGGAGCTGTTTTTT; CDR3aa: CASRGGFTGELFF
abundance: .; d_gene: .; j_gene: TRBJ1-4; v_gene: TRBV5-8; CDR3nt: TGTGCCAGCAGCTTTTCGCCTAATGAAAAACTGTTTTTT; CDR3aa: CASSFSPNEKLFF
abundance: .; d_gene: TRBD1; j_gene: TRBJ2-7; v_gene: TRBV4-2; CDR3nt: TGTGCCAGCAGCCAGGGACCGGGACAGGATGCTTACGAGCAGTACTTC; CDR3aa: CASSQGPGQDAYEQYF
abundance: .; d_gene: .; j_gene: TRBJ2-1; v_gene: TRBV5-6; CDR3nt: TGTGCCAGCGCGCGTCGAGGGGGCAATGAGCAGTTCTTC; CDR3aa: CASARRGGNEQFF
abundance: .; d_gene: TRBD1; j_gene: TRBJ1-1; v_gene: TRBV6-5; CDR3nt: TGTGCCAGCAGAAGACAGGGGCCGGTTACTGAAGCTTTCTTT; CDR3aa: CASRRQGPVTEAFF
abundance: .; d_gene: .; j_gene: TRBJ2-7; v_gene: TRBV21-1; CDR3nt: TGTGCCAGCAGCAAAACCCAAGCGAGCTGGGAGCAGTACTTC; CDR3aa: CASSKTQASWEQYF
abundance: .; d_gene: .; j_gene: TRBJ2-4; v_gene: TRBV9; CDR3nt: TGTGCCAGCAGCGTAGAAAATGACGGGTTAGCCAAAAACATTCAGTACTTC; CDR3aa: CASSVENDGLAKNIQYF
abundance: .; d_gene: TRBD1; j_gene: TRBJ1-2; v_gene: TRBV18; CDR3nt: TGTGCCAGCTCAGGGGACAGCCCTAACTATGGCTACACCTTC; CDR3aa: CASSGDSPNYGYTF
abundance: .; d_gene: TRBD1; j_gene: TRBJ1-5; v_gene: TRBV19; CDR3nt: TGTGCCAGTATCGGGACAGGGGCCAATCAGCCCCAGCATTTT; CDR3aa: CASIGTGANQPQHF
abundance: .; d_gene: TRBD1; j_gene: TRBJ1-2; v_gene: TRBV5-4; CDR3nt: TGTGCCAGCAGCTTGACAGGGGAGTATGGCTACACCTTC; CDR3aa: CASSLTGEYGYTF